The entry that follows covers one T cell receptor beta chain sequence. Every one of the donors was a Caucasian adult that lived in Nashville, Tennessee. Without sorting, samples used some 93 million PBMCs for genomic DNA. This record belongs to a study of shared clonotypes between healthy human individuals. The CDR3 covers 14 residues. Germline CDR1 reads MNHNS; CDR2 reads SASEGT. Trimming left V 6 bases short and J 1 base short, with 12 bases between. Unsorted PBMC DNA went through sequencing on ten immunoSEQ deep assay plates. In the study's own analysis: ImmunoSEQ sequences covered only the junction and lacked quality scores; filtering therefore differed. The protocol was immunoSEQ multiplex PCR, while the TCRdb copy is restricted to in-frame clones and leaves out a portion. V, J and clone size are taken as reported in that table, and D and trimming were inferred from the DNA itself. Among about 530,000 clones listed, about 80% were seen once.

The chain employs TRBV6-1 and TRBJ1-2; the D is unclear. The specimen sequenced was PBMCs. The sequence came from a middle-aged woman in good health. Some clones in this sample may be carry-over from other donors' samples. CDR3 loop: CASRLDGNNYGYTF. DNA of the CDR3: TGTGCCAGCAGATTAGACGGCAATAACTATGGCTACACCTTC.